This TCR beta chain was profiled in a study of shared clonotypes between healthy human individuals. Points from the study as a whole: Around 5% was the fraction of naive CD4 clonotypes found shared across a few donors.

On this clone: Its antigen is still unknown.

Clones were read by immunoSEQ multiplex PCR, and TCRdb kept only the in-frame ones, dropping some. The sample has 2.3 million or so clones; about 92% are singletons. The germline V gene encodes CDR1 ENHRY and CDR2 SYGVKD. V was trimmed by 7 bases and J by 7 bases, leaving 16 bases between them. This CDR3 has 13 residues. V gene TRBV10-3 combines with J gene TRBJ1-2; unclear D gene. The TCR sequence derives from a man aged 18 to 30 in good health. Some clones in this sample may be carry-over from other donors' samples. The sequencing input was naive CD4+ T cells from PBMCs. Subset here: CD45RA+ positively selected. The chain's CDR3 is CAITDPSLTGYTF. The CDR3, as DNA: TGTGCCATCACCGACCCAAGCCTTACTGGCTACACCTTC.